Sequencing of this T cell receptor (beta chain) was carried out in a study of Ad26.COV2.S vaccination and SARS-CoV-2 variants. Study-level information: Donor allocation was to the COV1001 Ad26.COV2.S trial arm. The authors gave Ad26.COV2.S intramuscularly, either once or twice 56 days apart. Study-wide results and limits: TCR breadth and depth analyses may have underestimated total T cell responses.

The CDR3 runs to 14 residues. J was trimmed by 8 bases and V by 1 base; bases with no gene match: 9. Germline lookup yields CDR1 GTSNPN and CDR2 SVGIG (reference sequence). Documented treatment: about 20 received Ad26.COV2.S at low or high dose, single or two shots; about five received placebo; per-sample allocation not given. Repertoires come from day 63 after the first vaccine or placebo injection. Immunization relied on an Ad26 vector, which expressed Wuhan-strain SARS-CoV-2 spike. Comment on this clone: Its antigen is unidentified.

This table comes from immunoSEQ multiplex PCR, and its TCRdb copy is limited to in-frame clones, with some not included. The repertoire holds approximately 300,000 clones, roughly 86% seen once, with 1.5% to 2.5% in the top ten. The sequenced sample was peripheral blood, obtained in a trial of Ad26.COV2.S vaccine versus placebo. The chain links TRBV30 to TRBJ1-2, with 8 bases matching TRBD1. This receptor was taken from a person aged 18 to 65 who received the Ad26.COV2.S COVID-19 vaccine or a placebo. The CDR3 nucleotides read TGTGCCTGGAGTGAACAGGGGGGCGCGTGGGGCTACACCTTC. It specifies CAWSEQGGAWGYTF.